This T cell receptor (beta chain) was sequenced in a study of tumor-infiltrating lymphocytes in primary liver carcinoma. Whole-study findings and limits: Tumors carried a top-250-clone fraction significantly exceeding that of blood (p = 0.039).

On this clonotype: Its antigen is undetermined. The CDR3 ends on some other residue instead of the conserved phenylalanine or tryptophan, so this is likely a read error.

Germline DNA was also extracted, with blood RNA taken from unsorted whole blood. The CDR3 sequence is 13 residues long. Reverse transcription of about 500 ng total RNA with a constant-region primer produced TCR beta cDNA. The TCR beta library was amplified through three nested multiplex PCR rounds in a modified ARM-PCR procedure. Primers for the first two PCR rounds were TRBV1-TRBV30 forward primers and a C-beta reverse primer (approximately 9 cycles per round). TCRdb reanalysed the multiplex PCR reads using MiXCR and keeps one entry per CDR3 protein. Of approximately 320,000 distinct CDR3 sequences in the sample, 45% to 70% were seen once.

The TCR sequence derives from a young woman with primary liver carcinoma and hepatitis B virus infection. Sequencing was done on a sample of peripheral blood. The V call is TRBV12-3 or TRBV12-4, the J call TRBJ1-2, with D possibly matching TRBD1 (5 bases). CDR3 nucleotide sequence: TGTGCCAGCAGCAAGACAGATAACTATGACTACACCTTA. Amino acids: CASSKTDNYDYTL.